This TCR beta chain stems from a study of blood T cell repertoires in COVID-19. Study-level information: The United States, Italy and Spain supplied acute and convalescent COVID-19 samples. T cells, B-cell-depleted T cells, or PBMCs provided the cDNA or gDNA that served as material.

Trimming removed 6 bases from V and 2 bases from J; junction bases left unmatched: 3. CDR1 and CDR2 from the germline V gene are LNHNV and YYDKDF (reference sequence). This CDR3 spans 14 amino acids. Authors' data handling: Amplification of reference gene primers was used by the study to estimate nucleated cell counts. Generated by immunoSEQ multiplex PCR, the TCRdb table keeps only in-frame clones and is missing some. The V and J calls and clone size come from that table; D and trimming were worked out from the DNA. Of under 250,000 clones listed, approximately 90% were seen once; the top ten hold 0.65% to 0.85%. Seattle participants joined during active infection and were tracked over time.

The sample was peripheral blood. The rearrangement uses TRBV15 and TRBJ2-7; 11 bases are shared with TRBD1. The receptor's source is a man aged 60 to 69 with COVID-19, enrolled during active disease. The chain's CDR3 is CATSRDRGTYEQYF. In nucleotides, the CDR3 is TGTGCCACCAGTAGGGACAGGGGGACCTACGAGCAGTACTTC.